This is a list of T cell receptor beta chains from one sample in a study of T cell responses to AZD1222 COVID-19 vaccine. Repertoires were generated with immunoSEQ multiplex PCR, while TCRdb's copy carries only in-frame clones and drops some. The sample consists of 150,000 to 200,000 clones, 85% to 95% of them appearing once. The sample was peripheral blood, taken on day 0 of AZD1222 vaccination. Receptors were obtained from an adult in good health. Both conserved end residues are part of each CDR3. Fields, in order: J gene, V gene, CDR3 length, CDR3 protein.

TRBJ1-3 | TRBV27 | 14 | CASRPAGLGNTIYF
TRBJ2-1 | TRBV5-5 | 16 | CASSPTQGSSYNEQFF
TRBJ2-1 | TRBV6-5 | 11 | CASAGYNEQFF
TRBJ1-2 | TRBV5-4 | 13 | CASSPGGVRGYTF
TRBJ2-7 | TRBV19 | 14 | CASSGQATTYEQYF
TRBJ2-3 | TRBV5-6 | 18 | CASSYGLAGVSGWDTQYF
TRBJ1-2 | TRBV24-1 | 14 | CATSPGLYNYGYTF
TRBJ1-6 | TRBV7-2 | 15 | CASSVSGTGHSPLHF
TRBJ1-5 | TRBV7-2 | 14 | CASSPTTGNQPQHF
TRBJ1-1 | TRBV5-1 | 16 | CASSPGTGPMNTEAFF
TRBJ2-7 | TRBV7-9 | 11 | CASSPLYEQYF
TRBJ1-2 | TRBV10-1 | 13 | CASSQESSYGYTF
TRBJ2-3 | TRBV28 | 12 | CASSLDTDTQYF
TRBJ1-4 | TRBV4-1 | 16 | CASSQPTGRRNEKLFF
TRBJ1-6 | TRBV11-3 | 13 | CASSLVLGEALHF
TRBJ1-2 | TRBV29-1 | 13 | CSVEWAGSYGYTF
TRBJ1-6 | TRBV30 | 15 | CAWSRTGVLNSPLHF
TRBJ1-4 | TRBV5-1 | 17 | CASSLAIGRVSNEKLFF
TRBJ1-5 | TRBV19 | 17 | CASRMGQEDPGNQPQHF
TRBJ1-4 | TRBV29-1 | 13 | CSVAVATNEKLFF
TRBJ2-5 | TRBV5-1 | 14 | CATNLAGGQETQYF
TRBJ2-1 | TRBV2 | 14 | CASSSGTGNYEQFF
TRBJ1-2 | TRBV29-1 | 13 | CSVAGTGEGGYTF
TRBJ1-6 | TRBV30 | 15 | CATGRVEGVKSPLHF
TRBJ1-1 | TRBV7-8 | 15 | CASSLLPGLNTEAFF
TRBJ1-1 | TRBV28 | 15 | CASSPRGTANTEAFF
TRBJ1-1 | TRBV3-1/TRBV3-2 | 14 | CASSPVLRETEAFF
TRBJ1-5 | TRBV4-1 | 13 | CASSQAENQPQHF
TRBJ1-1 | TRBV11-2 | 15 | CASSLRGPTGHEAFF
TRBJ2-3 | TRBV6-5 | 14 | CASSPMAGGGTQYF
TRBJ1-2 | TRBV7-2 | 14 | CASSPQKGQYGYTF
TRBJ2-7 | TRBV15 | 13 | CATSRDVGYEQYF
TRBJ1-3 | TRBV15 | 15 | CATSRDYNRGNTIYF
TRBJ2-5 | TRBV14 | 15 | CASSSGPRKKETQYF
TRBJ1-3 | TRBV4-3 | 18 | CASSQESGRRHSGNTIYF
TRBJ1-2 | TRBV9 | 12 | CASSVVGYGYTF
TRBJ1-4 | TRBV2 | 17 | CASSGRGPSASNEKLFF
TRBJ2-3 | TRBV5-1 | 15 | CASSPRWVGTDTQYF
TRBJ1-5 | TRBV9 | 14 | CASSVSGSNQPQHF
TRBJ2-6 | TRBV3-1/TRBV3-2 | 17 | CASISRGVGSGANVLTF
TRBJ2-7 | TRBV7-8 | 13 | CASSLAGVDEQYF
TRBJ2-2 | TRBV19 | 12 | CASSIRTGELFF
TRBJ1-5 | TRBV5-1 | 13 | CASSLEGSSPQHF
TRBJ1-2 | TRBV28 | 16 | CASRKRGRAIRGGYTF
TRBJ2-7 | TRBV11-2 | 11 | CASSLAAEQYF
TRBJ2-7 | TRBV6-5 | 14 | CASSSSGESYEQYF
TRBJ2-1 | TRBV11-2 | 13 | CASSEGPYNEQFF
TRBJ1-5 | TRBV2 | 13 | CASREGIGQPQHF